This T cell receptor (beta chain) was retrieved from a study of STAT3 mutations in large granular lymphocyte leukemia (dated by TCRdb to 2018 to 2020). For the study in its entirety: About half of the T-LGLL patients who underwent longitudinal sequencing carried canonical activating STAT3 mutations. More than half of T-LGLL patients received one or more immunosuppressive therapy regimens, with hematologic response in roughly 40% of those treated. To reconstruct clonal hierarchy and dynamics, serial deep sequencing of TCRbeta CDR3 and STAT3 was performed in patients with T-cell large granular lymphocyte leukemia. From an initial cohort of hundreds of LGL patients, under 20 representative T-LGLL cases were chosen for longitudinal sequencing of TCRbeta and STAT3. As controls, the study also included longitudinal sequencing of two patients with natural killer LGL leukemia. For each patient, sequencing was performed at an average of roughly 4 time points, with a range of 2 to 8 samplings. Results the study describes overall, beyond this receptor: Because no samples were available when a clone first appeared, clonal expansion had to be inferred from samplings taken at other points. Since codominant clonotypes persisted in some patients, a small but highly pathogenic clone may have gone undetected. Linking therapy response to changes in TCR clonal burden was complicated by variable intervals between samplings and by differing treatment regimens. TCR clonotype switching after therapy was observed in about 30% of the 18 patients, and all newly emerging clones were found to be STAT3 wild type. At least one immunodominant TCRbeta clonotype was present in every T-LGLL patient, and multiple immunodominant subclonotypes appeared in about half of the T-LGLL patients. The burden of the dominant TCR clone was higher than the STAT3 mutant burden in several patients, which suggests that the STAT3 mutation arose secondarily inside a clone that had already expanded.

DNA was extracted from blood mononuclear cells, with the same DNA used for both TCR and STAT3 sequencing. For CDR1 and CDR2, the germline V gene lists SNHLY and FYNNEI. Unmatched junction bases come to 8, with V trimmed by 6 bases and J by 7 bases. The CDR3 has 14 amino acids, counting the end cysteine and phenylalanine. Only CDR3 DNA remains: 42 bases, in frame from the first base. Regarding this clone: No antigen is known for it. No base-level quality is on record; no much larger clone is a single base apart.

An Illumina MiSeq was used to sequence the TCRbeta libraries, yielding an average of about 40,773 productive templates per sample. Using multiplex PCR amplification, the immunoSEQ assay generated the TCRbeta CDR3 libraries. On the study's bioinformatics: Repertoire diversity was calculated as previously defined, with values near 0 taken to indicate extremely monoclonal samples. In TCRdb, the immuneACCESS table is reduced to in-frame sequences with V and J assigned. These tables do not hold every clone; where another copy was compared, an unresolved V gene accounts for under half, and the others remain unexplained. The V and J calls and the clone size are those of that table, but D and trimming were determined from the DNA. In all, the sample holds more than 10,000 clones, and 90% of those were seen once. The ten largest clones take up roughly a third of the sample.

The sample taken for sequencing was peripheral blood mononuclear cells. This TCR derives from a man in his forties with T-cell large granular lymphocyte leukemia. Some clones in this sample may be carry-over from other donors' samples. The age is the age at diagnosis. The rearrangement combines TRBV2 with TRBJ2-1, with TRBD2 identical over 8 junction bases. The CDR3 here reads CASRPGGPGNEQFF. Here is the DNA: TGTGCCAGCAGGCCGGGGGGGCCGGGTAATGAGCAGTTCTTC. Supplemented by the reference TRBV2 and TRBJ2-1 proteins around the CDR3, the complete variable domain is EPEVTQTPSHQVTQMGQEVILRCVPISNHLYFYWYRQILGQKVEFLVSFYNNEISEKSEIFDDQFSVERPDGSNFTLKIRSTKLEDSAMYFCASRPGGPGNEQFFGPGTRLTVL.